A single sample is the source of the 29 T cell receptor beta chains below, sequenced in a study of blood T cell repertoires in COVID-19. Using immunoSEQ multiplex PCR, the repertoire was profiled, and TCRdb retains in-frame clones only, with some absent. The table has about 56,000 clones, around 84% seen once. Sequencing was carried out using peripheral blood. These receptors were taken from a woman aged 80 or over with acute or convalescent COVID-19.

This clone was counted a few times. The V call is TRBV5-8, the J call TRBJ1-6, with D maybe TRBD1 (5 bases). The CDR3 consists of 15 residues. Germline loops: CDR1 SGHTS, CDR2 YDEGEE. V lost 4 bases and J lost 3, with 11 bases in between. The CDR3 DNA reads as TGTGCCAGCAGCGGACGGGGGTTCTATAATTCACCCCTCCACTTT. It encodes CASSGRGFYNSPLHF.

The chain employs TRBV5-1 and TRBJ2-7, with 7 bases that match TRBD2. CDR1 is SGHRS, CDR2 YFSETQ, per germline. The length of the CDR3 is 14 residues. Germline trimming cut 9 bases from V and 0 bases from J; bases unmatched to any gene: 9. The CDR3 region has the DNA TGCGCCACTGGGCCCGGGGGGAGCTCCTACGAGCAGTACTTC. The encoded protein is CATGPGGSSYEQYF. The complete variable domain, with remaining parts taken from reference TRBV5-1 and TRBJ2-7, reads KAGVTQTPRYLIKTRGQQVTLSCSPISGHRSVSWYQQTPGQGLQFLFEYFSETQRNKGNFPGRFSGRQFSNSRSEMNVSTLELGDSALYLCATGPGGSSYEQYFGPGTRLTVT.

The V and J genes are TRBV15 and TRBJ1-1; D is ambiguous. Trimming cost V 0 bases and J 1 base, with 12 bases left between them. This CDR3 has 16 residues. CDR1 is LNHNV and CDR2 is YYDKDF in the germline V gene (reference sequence). CDR3 amino acids: CATSRDGGGRNTEAFF. CDR3 DNA: TGTGCCACCAGCAGAGATGGCGGAGGACGGAACACTGAAGCTTTCTTT. Full variable domain (rest looked up from reference TRBV15 and TRBJ1-1): DAMVIQNPRYQVTQFGKPVTLSCSQTLNHNVMYWYQQKSSQAPKLLFHYYDKDFNNEADTPDNFQSRRPNTSFCFLDIRSPGLGDTAMYLCATSRDGGGRNTEAFFGQGTRLTVV.

The gene calls are TRBV5-1 and TRBJ1-1; TRBD1 matches 7 bases. The trim removed 6 bases at V and 4 bases at J, leaving 6 bases unmatched. Germline CDR1 reads SGHRS; CDR2 reads YFSETQ. The CDR3 loop spans 13 amino acids. CDR3: CASNRQGGTEAFF. CDR3 coding DNA: TGCGCCAGCAACAGACAGGGAGGCACTGAAGCTTTCTTT. Full variable domain (missing parts from reference TRBV5-1 and TRBJ1-1): KAGVTQTPRYLIKTRGQQVTLSCSPISGHRSVSWYQQTPGQGLQFLFEYFSETQRNKGNFPGRFSGRQFSNSRSEMNVSTLELGDSALYLCASNRQGGTEAFFGQGTRLTVV.

The CDR3: CATSDLAGRGHMNTEAFF. CDR3 nucleotides: TGTGCCACCAGTGATTTGGCTGGCAGGGGGCACATGAACACTGAAGCTTTCTTT. The chain recombines TRBV24-1 with TRBJ1-1, with 8 bases that match TRBD1. The CDR3 covers 18 residues. CDR1 KGHDR and CDR2 SFDVKD come from the germline V gene. After removal of 0 bases from V and 0 bases from J, the junction contained 8 bases not matched to a gene.

The J gene is TRBJ2-5, the V gene TRBV5-1, with D possibly being TRBD1 (6 bases). Germline V CDR1 and CDR2: SGHRS, YFSETQ. The CDR3 is 17 amino acids. V was trimmed by 4 bases and J by 3 bases, leaving 22 bases between them. CDR3 in DNA: TGCGCCAGCAGCCCTAGGAGAGGGACACTTAAAGAAGAGACCCAGTACTTC. Its protein product is CASSPRRGTLKEETQYF.

In DNA, the CDR3 is TGTGCCAGCAGCCAAGATCTTCTTAATGAGCAGTTCTTC. This encodes CASSQDLLNEQFF. This chain uses TRBV3-1 (or the pseudogene TRBV3-2) with TRBJ2-1, with unresolved D. The V and J ends lost 0 bases and 7 bases respectively, with 7 bases between them. The CDR3 length is 13 residues. Germline V CDR1 and CDR2: LGHDT, YNNKEL (reference sequence).

The count of this clone is one. The chain recombines TRBV6-5 with TRBJ1-4; D is perhaps TRBD1 (6 bases). The CDR3 runs to 15 residues. V gave up 5 bases and J gave up 5 bases, with 15 bases separating them. The germline V gene encodes CDR1 MNHEY and CDR2 SVGAGI. CDR3 in DNA: TGTGCCAGCAGTAAGACAGTGGGGGCCAATGAAAAACTGTTTTTT. This encodes CASSKTVGANEKLFF.

The chain employs TRBV21-1 and TRBJ1-6; TRBD1 reflects the table's D call only, with no check against the DNA. TRBV21-1 is an annotated pseudogene. The CDR3 sequence is 24 residues long. CDR3 DNA sequence: TGTGCCAGCAGCAAAGAGGTGACAGGGCAAGCACCGCGCCAGCCGCCAGGTTATAATTCACCCCTCCACTTT. Residues: CASSKEVTGQAPRQPPGYNSPLHF.

V is TRBV2 and J is TRBJ1-1, with D possibly being TRBD1 (5 bases). This CDR3 region has 17 residues. Trimming left V 0 bases short and J 0 bases short, with 14 bases between. Per the germline V gene, CDR1 is SNHLY and CDR2 is FYNNEI. CDR3 in amino acids: CASSEALATVLNTEAFF. The CDR3 region has the DNA TGTGCCAGCAGTGAAGCGCTAGCGACAGTCTTGAACACTGAAGCTTTCTTT.

This sequence joins TRBV5-6 and TRBJ2-7; unclear D gene. CDR1 is SGHDT, CDR2 YYEEEE, per germline. The ends were cut back, 4 bases at V and 0 bases at J, with 5 bases in the middle. The CDR3 consists of 12 residues. In DNA form, the CDR3 reads TGTGCCAGCAGCGCAGGCTCCTACGAGCAGTACTTC. Translated, it gives CASSAGSYEQYF.

This clone turned up a few times. The rearrangement links TRBV6-1 to TRBJ2-3, with TRBD1 matching 10 bases. The germline CDR1 and CDR2 sequences are MNHNS and SASEGT. This CDR3 contains 16 residues. The V segment lost 3 bases and the J segment 5 bases; nucleotides outside the gene matches: 8. The DNA of the CDR3 is TGTGCCAGCAGTGATTCTCCGGGACAGGGGATAGATACGCAGTATTTT. Amino acid sequence: CASSDSPGQGIDTQYF.

CDR3: CASSLPRQGASGANVLTF. Here the CDR3 DNA reads TGTGCCAGCAGCTTACCTCGGCAGGGGGCCTCTGGGGCCAACGTCCTGACTTTC. The V call is TRBV11-2, the J call TRBJ2-6, with 8 bases identical to TRBD1. Looked up from germline, CDR1 is SGHAT and CDR2 is FQNNGV. J gave up 0 bases and V 2 bases, and 6 bases lay outside the gene matches. There are 18 residues in the CDR3.

The chain uses TRBV5-4 and TRBJ1-6; 7 bases are shared with TRBD1. V was clipped by 1 base and J by 0 bases; unmatched bases: 4. The germline gives CDR1 SGHNT, CDR2 YYREEE (reference sequence). The CDR3 has 17 amino acids. CDR3 sequence reads: CASSLRGGGSYNSPLHF. In DNA form, the CDR3 reads TGTGCCAGCAGCTTGAGAGGGGGCGGCTCCTATAATTCACCCCTCCACTTT.

The V call is TRBV2, the J call TRBJ1-3; no reliable D call. The CDR3 has 16 residues. Trimming left V 3 bases short and J 0 bases short, with 12 bases between. Germline values: CDR1 SNHLY, CDR2 FYNNEI. In nucleotides, the CDR3 is TGTGCCAGCAGTGAGAGGCAGCCATACTCTGGAAACACCATATATTTT. Translated: CASSERQPYSGNTIYF.

The V and J genes are TRBV6-4 and TRBJ1-3; D unresolved. V lost 7 bases, J lost 3 bases, and 16 bases lay in between. Germline CDR1 and CDR2: MRHNA and SNTAGT. The CDR3 consists of 15 residues. The CDR3 nucleotides are TGTGCCAGCATTAGGGCGGGGATTGGTGGAAACACCATATATTTT. This sequence encodes CASIRAGIGGNTIYF.

The chain carries TRBV25-1 and TRBJ1-2; the D gene is possibly TRBD1 (5 bases). CDR1 is MGHDK, CDR2 SYGVNS, per germline. This CDR3 has 15 residues. V lost 4 bases and J 6 bases, leaving 18 bases between the germline ends. The CDR3 spells CASSGSVGRVDGYTF. CDR3 DNA: TGTGCCAGCAGTGGCAGTGTGGGCAGGGTAGATGGCTACACCTTC.

The chain joins TRBV19 to TRBJ2-7; D perhaps matches TRBD2 (6 bases). This CDR3 spans 14 amino acids. V gave up 4 bases and J gave up 7 bases, with 17 bases separating them. Germline V gene sequence: CDR1 LNHDA, CDR2 SQIVND (reference sequence). DNA for the CDR3: TGTGCCAGTAGTAGAGGTGGAGGGTTGCGGGAGCAGTACTTC. It is translated as CASSRGGGLREQYF.

The gene calls are TRBV19 and TRBJ2-7; D remains unclear. The CDR3 consists of 14 residues. Trimming shortened V by 7 bases and J by 0 bases, and 13 bases separated the two germline ends. Germline V gene sequence: CDR1 LNHDA, CDR2 SQIVND (reference sequence). CDR3 amino acids: CASTATWSSYEQYF. The CDR3 DNA reads TGTGCCAGTACCGCTACTTGGAGCTCCTACGAGCAGTACTTC.

The chain has TRBV3-1 (or the pseudogene TRBV3-2) and TRBJ2-1; 14 positions agree with TRBD2. CDR1 is LGHDT, CDR2 YNNKEL, per germline (reference sequence). CDR3 length equals 14 residues. The V and J ends lost 3 bases and 14 bases, in that order; junction bases with no gene match: 6. The CDR3, as DNA: TGTGCCAGCAGCCAGGGACTAGCGGGGGCACTCGAGTTCTTC. It specifies CASSQGLAGALEFF.

This sequence joins TRBV5-1 and TRBJ1-5, with D perhaps TRBD1 (5 bases). Germline V gene data show CDR1 as SGHRS and CDR2 as YFSETQ. Trimming took 1 base from V and 4 from J, leaving 12 bases between them. The CDR3 covers 15 residues. CDR3: CASSLMGGGNQPQHF. Here the CDR3 DNA reads TGCGCCAGCAGCTTGATGGGGGGTGGGAATCAGCCCCAGCATTTT.

The chain recombines TRBV4-1 with TRBJ2-7; the match to TRBD1 covers 7 bases. The CDR3 extends over 16 amino acids. V lost 8 bases and J lost 2; bases outside the gene matches: 15. The V gene's germline CDR1 is MGHRA and CDR2 YSYEKL. As DNA, the CDR3 is TGCGCCAGCGGGCCCCCCACGGACAGGCGCGCCTACGAGCAGTACTTC. Translating gives CASGPPTDRRAYEQYF.

V is TRBV5-1 and J is TRBJ1-2; 9 positions match TRBD1. V was clipped by 4 bases and J by 4 bases; unmatched bases: 5. The germline CDR1 and CDR2 sequences are SGHRS and YFSETQ. The CDR3 is 14 amino acids. The CDR3 nucleotides are TGCGCCAGCAGCGGGACAGGGCCCCCCTATGGCTACACCTTC. Its protein is CASSGTGPPYGYTF.

The chain has TRBV5-1 and TRBJ2-7, with D unclear. The CDR3 runs to 15 residues. Germline V gives CDR1 SGHRS, CDR2 YFSETQ. V was clipped by 4 bases and J by 3 bases, with 17 bases between them. CDR3 sequence: CASSPGFQSDYEQYF. The CDR3 DNA is TGCGCCAGCAGCCCCGGGTTCCAATCAGACTACGAGCAGTACTTC.

The chain recombines TRBV5-1 with TRBJ2-3, with 10 bases lining up with TRBD2. V lost 4 bases, J lost 6 bases, and 8 bases stayed unmatched. CDR1 is SGHRS and CDR2 is YFSETQ in the germline V gene. This CDR3 has 15 amino acids. In DNA, the CDR3 is TGCGCCAGCAGCCTGCAGCGGGGGGGCTTGGATACGCAGTATTTT. This gives the protein CASSLQRGGLDTQYF.

This clone appeared a few times. This chain uses TRBV7-8 with TRBJ1-6; possibly TRBD1 for D (6 bases). Germline assignment: CDR1 SGHVS and CDR2 FQNEAQ. The CDR3 totals 15 residues. Between the trimmed V and J ends, which lost 7 bases and 9 bases, there was a span of 19 bases. CDR3 DNA: TGTGCCAGCACCGAGAGGGGGGGGCTTATTTCACCCCTCCACTTT. It codes for CASTERGGLISPLHF.

The chain recombines TRBV13 with TRBJ2-3, with no clear D. CDR1 and CDR2 from the germline V gene are PRHDT and FYEKMQ (reference sequence). Between the trimmed V and J ends, which lost 5 bases and 4 bases, there was a span of 10 bases. This CDR3 has 13 residues. CDR3 residues: CASSLLASDTQYF. CDR3 nucleotides: TGTGCCAGCAGCCTCTTGGCCTCAGATACGCAGTATTTT.

The gene calls are TRBV4-1 and TRBJ2-3; 9 bases map to TRBD2. V shed 5 bases, J shed 4 bases, and the junction held 13 bases outside the gene matches. The CDR3 length is 17 residues. From germline, CDR1 is MGHRA and CDR2 YSYEKL. The CDR3 coding sequence is TGCGCCAGCAGCTCATACTCGGGGCGGGGGGGCCCAGATACGCAGTATTTT. It encodes CASSSYSGRGGPDTQYF.

The genes are TRBV3-1 (or the pseudogene TRBV3-2) and TRBJ1-2; 10 bases agree with TRBD1. The CDR3 extends over 17 amino acids. Per the germline V gene, CDR1 is LGHDT and CDR2 is YNNKEL (reference sequence). The J segment lost 5 bases and the V segment lost 1 base, leaving 10 bases of the junction unmatched. This chain's CDR3 is CASSQAGGTGVIYGYTF. CDR3 in DNA: TGTGCCAGCAGCCAAGCGGGTGGGACAGGGGTTATTTATGGCTACACCTTC.